Listed here is a single T cell receptor beta chain. The antigen it binds to is not known. No quality values exist for individual bases; no much larger clone is one base distant. The roughly 39 donors, aged roughly 6 to 100 years, were systemically healthy Caucasian individuals from Russia. Around 9.9 milliliters of peripheral blood were collected from each donor into EDTA-treated Vacutainer tubes. Ficoll-Paque density-gradient centrifugation was used to isolate PBMCs, with at least 7 million per sample. Total RNA, at least 6 micrograms per sample, was extracted from PBMCs with Trizol reagent. For every donor, flow cytometry on a PBMC aliquot measured the percentage of naive CD45RAhigh/CD27high T cells. The sample belongs to a study of blood T cells in healthy people across ages (dated by TCRdb to the mid-2010s). Some background on the complete study: In model experiments, roughly one uniquely barcoded TCR beta cDNA molecule per two T cells was captured by template switching. To avoid experimental bias, donors of different ages were distributed randomly across sequencing lanes. For two donors (one aged 18 to 30 and one aged 80 or older), the study analyzed two additional independent replicas of 1 million unique cDNA reads from the same blood draw. The donors were divided into four age groups: young (average around 16 years), middle-aged (under 40), aged (62) and long-lived (approximately 74). Age-related changes in TCR beta repertoire diversity were measured in the study by deep sequencing normalized with unique cDNA molecular identifiers. Points the paper makes about the study in general: Because profiling used bulk unsorted PBMCs, naive and antigen-experienced compartments could not be compared conclusively. A strong correlation was found between observed TCR beta diversity and the percentage of naive T cells measured by flow cytometry. Compared with the aged group, the long-lived group had more naive CD4+ T cells, fewer expanded clones and increased TCR diversity, a pattern suggesting age selection. As age increased, observed TCR beta diversity per million T cells dropped in a roughly linear way, and a significant reduction was already evident by age about 40. Donor CMV infection status was unknown, potentially confounding age-related changes in expanded clonotypes. Estimates of total diversity based on one million sequenced T cells were regarded as lower bounds and as underestimates.

The germline V gene supplies CDR1 SGDLS and CDR2 YYNGEE. From the cysteine up to the phenylalanine, the CDR3 has a length of 14 residues. The retained sequence is limited to the CDR3, 42 bases, with the frame set at the first base. V is reduced by 6 bases and J by 5 bases, leaving a spacing of 15 bases between them. Libraries were built with 5' RACE. The instrument was an Illumina HiSeq 2500. A second PCR of about 6 to 11 cycles was performed with a sample-barcoded 5' primer and a J-beta primer mix. A template-switch 5' adaptor carrying 12 random nucleotides introduced a unique molecular identifier onto each TCR beta cDNA molecule. Each sample yielded at least 3 million CDR3-containing paired-end reads. First-strand cDNA was synthesized from all RNA with the Mint cDNA synthesis kit, primed by a TRBC-specific oligonucleotide. Following uracil-DNA glycosylase treatment, all cDNA underwent a first 18-cycle PCR with the universal primers M1SS and BC2_uni_R. From the authors' description of their analysis: Each sample was normalized by randomly selecting 1 million high-quality reads, each carrying a distinct molecular identifier. Reads sharing molecular identifiers were discarded rather than binned into consensus sequences. MiTCR, with a Q25 quality threshold and the strictest error-elimination algorithm, was used for CDR3 identification, clonotype clustering and error correction. A nonparametric unseen species model with Euler transformation was used to estimate lower-bound total TCR beta diversity. TCRdb redid the processing of the public reads, applying fastp at Q25 and MiXCR, and retained in-frame beta chains. One record per CDR3 amino acid sequence lists the most common genes and DNA. None of the V and J calls come from the authors' own analysis; TCRdb made them. The sample data list some 880,000 distinct CDR3 sequences, and under 40% of these were observed just once. 13% of the sample is held by the ten biggest clonotypes.

The specimen was blood. The rearrangement joined TRBV9 to TRBJ2-1; the D gene cannot be named for sure. The sequence was collected from a man aged 18 to 29 in good health. CDR3 protein: CASNAYKNHNEQFF. The DNA sequence is as follows: TGTGCCAGCAACGCTTACAAGAATCACAATGAGCAGTTCTTC.